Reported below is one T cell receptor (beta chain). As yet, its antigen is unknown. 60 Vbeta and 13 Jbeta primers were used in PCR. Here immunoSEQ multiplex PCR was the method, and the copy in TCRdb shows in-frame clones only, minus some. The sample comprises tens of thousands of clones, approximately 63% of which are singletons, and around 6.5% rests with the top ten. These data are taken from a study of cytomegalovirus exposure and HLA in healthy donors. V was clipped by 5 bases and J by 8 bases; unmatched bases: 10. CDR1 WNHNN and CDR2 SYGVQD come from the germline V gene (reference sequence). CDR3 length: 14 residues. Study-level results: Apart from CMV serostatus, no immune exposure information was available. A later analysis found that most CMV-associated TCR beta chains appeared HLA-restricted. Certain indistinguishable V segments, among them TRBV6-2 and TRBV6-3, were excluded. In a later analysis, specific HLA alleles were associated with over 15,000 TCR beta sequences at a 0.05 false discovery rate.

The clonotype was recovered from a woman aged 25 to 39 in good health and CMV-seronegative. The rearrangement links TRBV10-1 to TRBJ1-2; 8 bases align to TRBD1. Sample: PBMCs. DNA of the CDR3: TGCGCCAGCAGTCCAGGGGGCGCGGGGCAAGGCTACACCTTC. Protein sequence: CASSPGGAGQGYTF.